Below, 21 T cell receptor beta chains from the same sample are listed, as sequenced in a study of memory CD4+ T cells and cytomegalovirus serostatus. The sort gate was single viable CD3+CD4+CD8-CD45RO+ cells for memory CD4+ T cells. The assay was immunoSEQ multiplex PCR, and TCRdb's table has in-frame clones only and misses some. The table includes approximately 65,000 clones, roughly three quarters detected once. The specimen sequenced was memory CD4+ T cells from blood. These TCRs come from an adult in good health and CMV-seronegative.

This rearrangement joins TRBV5-6 to TRBJ2-4; D may be TRBD1 or TRBD2 (5 bases each). Trimming cost V 1 base and J 2 bases, with 19 bases left between them. The germline V gene has CDR1 SGHDT and CDR2 YYEEEE. This CDR3 contains 18 residues. The CDR3 DNA reads TGTGCCAGCAGCTTGAGGTCGGGGCTGAGTGGGCCCAAAAACATTCAGTACTTC. It specifies CASSLRSGLSGPKNIQYF.

The gene calls are TRBV7-2 and TRBJ2-1, with 11 bases lining up with TRBD2. This CDR3 comprises 14 residues. V shed 3 bases and J 12 bases; nucleotides not matched to a gene: 7. The germline gives CDR1 SGHTA, CDR2 FQGNSA. The CDR3 protein is CASSLTSGAHGQFF. The CDR3 DNA sequence: TGTGCCAGCAGCTTGACTAGCGGGGCACATGGGCAGTTCTTC.

The chain carries TRBV2 and TRBJ2-6, with a possible D match to TRBD1 (5 bases). Germline V gives CDR1 SNHLY, CDR2 FYNNEI. The CDR3 is 17 amino acids. V was cut by 7 bases and J by 0 bases, with 16 bases left in between. CDR3 sequence: CASTDGPTDSGANVLTF. The CDR3 nucleotides read TGTGCCAGCACCGACGGGCCGACAGACTCTGGGGCCAACGTCCTGACTTTC.

This chain connects TRBV7-9 to TRBJ2-1; the match to TRBD2 covers 8 bases. Germline loops: CDR1 SEHNR, CDR2 FQNEAQ (reference sequence). The CDR3 consists of 16 residues. V lost 1 base, J lost 4 bases, and 6 bases stayed unmatched. CDR3: CASSLGSSGLYNEQFF. For the CDR3, the DNA is TGTGCCAGCAGCTTAGGGTCTAGCGGGCTTTACAATGAGCAGTTCTTC.

The rearrangement joins TRBV25-1 to TRBJ1-1; D gene unclear. Germline V gives CDR1 MGHDK, CDR2 SYGVNS. The CDR3 is 14 amino acids. The V end lost 7 bases, the J end lost 3 bases, and 15 bases lay between the germline ends. The chain's CDR3 is CASKFGGWDTEAFF. CDR3 DNA: TGTGCCAGCAAATTTGGAGGGTGGGACACTGAAGCTTTCTTT.

This clone was picked up one time. This chain links TRBV19 with TRBJ1-1, with a weak D call TRBD1 (6 bases). The CDR3 is 15 residues long. Germline loops: CDR1 LNHDA, CDR2 SQIVND (reference sequence). The germline V and J ends were trimmed by 7 bases and 11 bases, with 26 bases remaining between them. CDR3 loop: CASNLRTGTRLEAFF. As DNA, the CDR3 is TGTGCCAGTAACCTACGAACCGGGACAAGGCTTGAGGCTTTCTTT.

The V and J genes are TRBV9 and TRBJ2-5; D uncertain. The CDR3 totals 15 residues. Germline CDR1 and CDR2: SGDLS and YYNGEE. The V gene lost 2 bases and the J gene lost 2 bases, with 13 bases spanning the gap. CDR3 nucleotides: TGTGCCAGCAGCGTGCTTGGGCAGATACAAGAGACCCAGTACTTC. This encodes CASSVLGQIQETQYF.

J is TRBJ2-7 and V is TRBV5-4; possible D gene TRBD1, 5 bases. This CDR3 is 12 amino acids long. V was cut by 3 bases and J by 6 bases, with 10 bases left in between. Germline V gene sequence: CDR1 SGHNT, CDR2 YYREEE (reference sequence). CDR3 DNA sequence: TGTGCCAGCAGCTCCCAGGGCAGCGAGCAGTACTTC. Translation gives CASSSQGSEQYF.

The genes are TRBV15 and TRBJ1-1; tentatively, D is TRBD1 (6 bases). CDR1 and CDR2 from the germline V gene are LNHNV and YYDKDF (reference sequence). The CDR3 consists of 16 residues. Trimming removed 0 bases from V and 1 base from J, with 12 bases in between. This CDR3 reads CATSRDVNRENTEAFF. CDR3 nucleotide sequence: TGTGCCACCAGCAGAGATGTCAACAGGGAGAACACTGAAGCTTTCTTT.

The V call is TRBV12-5, the J call TRBJ1-6; TRBD1 is a possible D gene (6 bases). Looked up from germline, CDR1 is LGHNT and CDR2 is FRNRAP. CDR3 length equals 16 residues. V was pared by 0 bases and J by 10 bases, with 16 bases between. The CDR3, as DNA: TGTGCTAGTGGTTTGGTCCGGGGGGGCCTCGGCTCACCCCTCCACTTT. Translation gives CASGLVRGGLGSPLHF.

The chain joins TRBV28 to TRBJ2-2; TRBD1 is a possible D gene (5 bases). Germline CDR1 is MDHEN and CDR2 is SYDVKM. This CDR3 has 16 amino acids. V shed 5 bases and J shed 7 bases, with 20 bases lying between them. The CDR3 DNA is TGTGCCAGCAGTGAGATGACAGCTCTGTGGGGCGGGGAGCTGTTTTTT. Translation: CASSEMTALWGGELFF.

The chain is built from TRBV5-5 and TRBJ2-5, with 10 bases matching TRBD1. Germline V gives CDR1 SGHKS, CDR2 YYEKEE (reference sequence). CDR3 length equals 15 residues. J gave up 4 bases and V 4 bases, and 7 bases lay outside the gene matches. In nucleotides, the CDR3 is TGTGCCAGCAGCCGAGGGGACAGGGGTGCAGAGACCCAGTACTTC. Amino acid sequence: CASSRGDRGAETQYF.

V gene TRBV7-2 combines with J gene TRBJ2-4, with D maybe TRBD1 (5 bases). Trimming took 1 base from V and 8 from J, leaving 15 bases between them. The length of the CDR3 is 15 residues. CDR1 SGHTA and CDR2 FQGNSA come from the germline V gene. CDR3 nucleotides: TGTGCCAGCAGCTTAGTCTCAGGGTCTGGGGACATTCAGTACTTC. Its protein is CASSLVSGSGDIQYF.

The rearrangement uses TRBV5-1 and TRBJ1-1; no definite D call. Germline assignment: CDR1 SGHRS and CDR2 YFSETQ. Deletions cut 6 bases from V and 1 base from J, with 13 bases between. The CDR3 consists of 14 residues. This chain's CDR3 is CASNFGDRNTEAFF. The CDR3 DNA reads as TGCGCCAGCAACTTCGGGGATAGGAACACTGAAGCTTTCTTT.

The chain carries TRBV5-6 and TRBJ1-6; 7 bases line up with TRBD1. In germline, CDR1 is SGHDT, CDR2 YYEEEE. CDR3 size: 15 residues. The ends lost 0 bases at V and 3 bases at J; junction bases unmatched: 0. The CDR3 DNA reads TGTGCCAGCAGCTTGGACAGGGGCTATAATTCACCCCTCCACTTT. Protein product: CASSLDRGYNSPLHF. Full variable domain (remainder filled in from reference TRBV5-6 and TRBJ1-6): DAGVTQSPTHLIKTRGQQVTLRCSPKSGHDTVSWYQQALGQGPQFIFQYYEEEERQRGNFPDRFSGHQFPNYSSELNVNALLLGDSALYLCASSLDRGYNSPLHFGNGTRLTVT.

V is TRBV18 and J is TRBJ2-7; the D call may be TRBD1 or TRBD2 (5 bases each). The germline gives CDR1 KGHSH, CDR2 LQKENI. There are 15 residues in the CDR3. With 3 bases removed from V and 3 bases from J, the gap between germline ends came to 15 bases. CDR3 residues: CASSPGERGYYEQYF. CDR3 nucleotides: TGTGCCAGCTCACCGGGGGAACGGGGCTACTACGAGCAGTACTTC.

This clone was counted between two and nine times. The chain employs TRBV5-1 and TRBJ2-2, with TRBD2 matching 10 bases. The CDR3 consists of 15 residues. Looked up from germline, CDR1 is SGHRS and CDR2 is YFSETQ. Losses at the gene ends were 2 bases for V and 6 bases for J; bases not matched to a gene: 4. The CDR3 is CASSLGLAGAGELFF. The CDR3 DNA is TGCGCCAGCAGCTTAGGTCTAGCGGGGGCCGGGGAGCTGTTTTTT.

The rearrangement joins TRBV19 to TRBJ2-7; 8 positions match TRBD1. This CDR3 spans 14 amino acids. CDR1 and CDR2 (germline): LNHDA, SQIVND (reference sequence). V trimming: 7 bases; J trimming: 3 bases; junction bases outside the gene matches: 8. CDR3 in amino acids: CASKPRQGFYEQYF. The CDR3 DNA reads as TGTGCCAGTAAGCCGAGACAGGGGTTCTACGAGCAGTACTTC. The full variable domain, in which reference TRBV19 and TRBJ2-7 provide the parts outside the CDR3, is DGGITQSPKYLFRKEGQNVTLSCEQNLNHDAMYWYRQDPGQGLRLIYYSQIVNDFQKGDIAEGYSVSREKKESFPLTVTSAQKNPTAFYLCASKPRQGFYEQYFGPGTRLTVT.

Worth noting for this clone: One end of the junction varies from germline; a read error may be responsible. V usage is TRBV7-7 and J usage is TRBJ2-7; possibly TRBD2 for D (6 bases). The CDR3 loop spans 13 amino acids. CDR1 and CDR2 (germline): SSHAT, FNYEAQ (reference sequence). This chain's CDR3 is CASSLGVGGEQYF. The DNA of the CDR3 is TGTGCTAGCAGCTTAGGTGTCGGGGGTGAGCAGTACTTC.

With regard to this clone: It is unclear where the CDR3 begins or ends on the DNA, so no DNA is shown, and the CDR3 is as TCRdb lists it. The rearrangement joins TRBV21-1 to TRBJ2-6. TRBV21-1 is noted as a pseudogene. The CDR3 has 15 amino acids, counting both end residues. The CDR3 reads CASSIWGSGANVLTF.

The chain uses TRBV15 and TRBJ1-5; no clear D gene. Germline values: CDR1 LNHNV, CDR2 YYDKDF (reference sequence). V was trimmed by 0 bases and J by 3 bases, leaving 9 bases between them. The CDR3 has 15 residues. The CDR3: CATSRDKGYNQPQHF. In DNA form, the CDR3 reads TGTGCCACCAGCAGAGATAAAGGGTACAATCAGCCCCAGCATTTT.